Following are 2 T cell receptor beta chains from one sample sequenced in a study of blood T cell repertoires in COVID-19 (dated by TCRdb to 2019 to 2021). The library came from the immunoSEQ multiplex PCR assay. TCRdb's version of the immuneACCESS table is confined to in-frame rearrangements and falls short of the full clone set. An unresolved V gene accounts for under half of the shortfall where checked; the remainder is of unknown origin. The sample table contains 150,000 or so clones; only one count was recorded for around 90% of them. The ten largest clones take up about 0.6% of the sample. The source material was peripheral blood. These receptor sequences come from a man aged 55 to 69 with COVID-19, enrolled during active disease.

The rearrangement links TRBV15 to TRBJ2-1; 8 bases fit TRBD2. The CDR3 has 16 residues. Unmatched junction bases numbered 13, after V lost 3 bases and J lost 9 bases. CDR1 and CDR2 from the germline V gene are LNHNV and YYDKDF (reference sequence). This CDR3 reads CATSRDRAGGAPEQFF. The CDR3 DNA is TGTGCCACCAGCAGGGACCGGGCCGGGGGGGCCCCTGAGCAGTTCTTC.

The genes are TRBV6-1 and TRBJ2-7, with 11 bases fitting TRBD2. CDR1 is MNHNS, CDR2 SASEGT, per germline. V was pared by 3 bases and J by 6 bases, with 10 bases of the junction left unmatched. The CDR3 extends over 16 amino acids. CDR3 nucleotides: TGTGCCAGCAGTGAGGGACTAGCGGCCTTGATGGGCGAGCAGTACTTC. As protein: CASSEGLAALMGEQYF.